These T cell receptor beta chains were read from a single sample in a study of T cell responses to AZD1222 COVID-19 vaccine. The method was immunoSEQ multiplex PCR; TCRdb's version includes in-frame clones alone and lacks a portion of them. The sample holds over 50,000 clones, 60% to 80% seen once. This specimen was peripheral blood, taken 28 days after the second AZD1222 dose. The receptors shown here come from an adult who received the AZD1222 COVID-19 vaccine. Each CDR3 is given with its conserved first and last residue. A D gene is named only where the DNA matches it firmly. Some rows have no size entry. The others give once, few or many, or a class for an expanded clone.

>.|TRBV10-3|few|TRBJ2-2
TGTGCCACCCGGCGGGACGGAGCGTACACCGGGGAGCTGTTTTTT
CATRRDGAYTGELFF
>.|TRBV28|.|TRBJ1-5
TGTGCCAGCAGTTTGAGGACCCTTCCCGAGAAGCCCCAGCATTTT
CASSLRTLPEKPQHF
>.|TRBV6-4|few|TRBJ2-2
TGTGCCAGCAGTGACTCCGGGGCGGACACCGGGGAGCTGTTTTTT
CASSDSGADTGELFF
>TRBD1|TRBV7-3|.|TRBJ2-5
TGTGCCAGCAGCTTAAATAGGCAGGGGGCTTTGGAGACCCAGTACTTC
CASSLNRQGALETQYF
>.|TRBV7-9|.|TRBJ2-3
TGTGCCAGCAGCTCCGACCAGGAGGATACGCAGTATTTT
CASSSDQEDTQYF
>.|TRBV6-1|.|TRBJ2-1
TGTGCCAGCAGTGAGAGGGGACCATACAATGAGCAGTTCTTC
CASSERGPYNEQFF
>TRBD2|TRBV29-1|once|TRBJ2-3
TGCAGCGCCCGGGGACTAGCGGGGGGGAAAGCCTACACAGATACGCAGTATTTT
CSARGLAGGKAYTDTQYF
>TRBD2|TRBV11-2|.|TRBJ2-2
TGTGCCAGCAGCTTCAGACTAGCGGTTAACACCGGGGAGCTGTTTTTT
CASSFRLAVNTGELFF
>.|TRBV28|few|TRBJ2-1
TGTGCCAGCAGTTTAGTCAACTACAATGAGCAGTTCTTC
CASSLVNYNEQFF
>TRBD1|TRBV18|.|TRBJ2-7
TGTGCCAGCTCACCTGGACAGGGACTGGTCCAGCAGTACTTC
CASSPGQGLVQQYF
>.|TRBV27|.|TRBJ1-1
TGTGCCAGCAGGACCGGGACCTGGAACACTGAAGCTTTCTTT
CASRTGTWNTEAFF
>.|TRBV12-3/TRBV12-4|.|TRBJ1-2
TGTGCCAGTCGGAAGGGCTATGGCTACACCTTC
CASRKGYGYTF
>TRBD1|TRBV19|.|TRBJ1-4
TGTGCCAGTAGTCAATCGACAGGGATGGAGAAACTGTTTTTT
CASSQSTGMEKLFF
>.|TRBV6-5|once|TRBJ1-5
TGTGCCAGCAGGGATTATCAGCCCCAGCATTTT
CASRDYQPQHF
>.|TRBV15|.|TRBJ2-2
TGTGCCACCAGGGCGTACACCGGGGAGCTGTTTTTT
CATRAYTGELFF
>.|TRBV5-1|once|TRBJ1-4
TGCGCCAGCAGCTTGCTGGGTCGAGAAAAACTGTTTTTT
CASSLLGREKLFF
>TRBD1|TRBV24-1|.|TRBJ1-4
TGTGCCACCAGTGACCGCGACAGGGTTAAGGTCCCTCTCCATAATGAAAAACTGTTTTTT
CATSDRDRVKVPLHNEKLFF
>.|TRBV10-3|.|TRBJ2-7
TGTGCCATCAGCGGGACTTGGGTGGACGAGCAGTACTTC
CAISGTWVDEQYF
>TRBD1|TRBV19|.|TRBJ1-5
TGTGCCAGTAGTATGCGTAGGGGGACAGGGGAAAGCAATCAGCCCCAGCATTTT
CASSMRRGTGESNQPQHF
>TRBD2|TRBV18|.|TRBJ2-2
TGTGCCAGCTCACCCGGGACTACTTACACCGGGGAGCTGTTTTTT
CASSPGTTYTGELFF
>.|TRBV28|.|TRBJ2-7
TGTGCCAGCAGTGACAGGTCTCTAGTCCGCTCCTACGAGCAGTACTTC
CASSDRSLVRSYEQYF
>TRBD2|TRBV30|.|TRBJ2-3
TGTGCCTGGAGTGTATTCCGCGGGGGAGATACGCAGTATTTT
CAWSVFRGGDTQYF